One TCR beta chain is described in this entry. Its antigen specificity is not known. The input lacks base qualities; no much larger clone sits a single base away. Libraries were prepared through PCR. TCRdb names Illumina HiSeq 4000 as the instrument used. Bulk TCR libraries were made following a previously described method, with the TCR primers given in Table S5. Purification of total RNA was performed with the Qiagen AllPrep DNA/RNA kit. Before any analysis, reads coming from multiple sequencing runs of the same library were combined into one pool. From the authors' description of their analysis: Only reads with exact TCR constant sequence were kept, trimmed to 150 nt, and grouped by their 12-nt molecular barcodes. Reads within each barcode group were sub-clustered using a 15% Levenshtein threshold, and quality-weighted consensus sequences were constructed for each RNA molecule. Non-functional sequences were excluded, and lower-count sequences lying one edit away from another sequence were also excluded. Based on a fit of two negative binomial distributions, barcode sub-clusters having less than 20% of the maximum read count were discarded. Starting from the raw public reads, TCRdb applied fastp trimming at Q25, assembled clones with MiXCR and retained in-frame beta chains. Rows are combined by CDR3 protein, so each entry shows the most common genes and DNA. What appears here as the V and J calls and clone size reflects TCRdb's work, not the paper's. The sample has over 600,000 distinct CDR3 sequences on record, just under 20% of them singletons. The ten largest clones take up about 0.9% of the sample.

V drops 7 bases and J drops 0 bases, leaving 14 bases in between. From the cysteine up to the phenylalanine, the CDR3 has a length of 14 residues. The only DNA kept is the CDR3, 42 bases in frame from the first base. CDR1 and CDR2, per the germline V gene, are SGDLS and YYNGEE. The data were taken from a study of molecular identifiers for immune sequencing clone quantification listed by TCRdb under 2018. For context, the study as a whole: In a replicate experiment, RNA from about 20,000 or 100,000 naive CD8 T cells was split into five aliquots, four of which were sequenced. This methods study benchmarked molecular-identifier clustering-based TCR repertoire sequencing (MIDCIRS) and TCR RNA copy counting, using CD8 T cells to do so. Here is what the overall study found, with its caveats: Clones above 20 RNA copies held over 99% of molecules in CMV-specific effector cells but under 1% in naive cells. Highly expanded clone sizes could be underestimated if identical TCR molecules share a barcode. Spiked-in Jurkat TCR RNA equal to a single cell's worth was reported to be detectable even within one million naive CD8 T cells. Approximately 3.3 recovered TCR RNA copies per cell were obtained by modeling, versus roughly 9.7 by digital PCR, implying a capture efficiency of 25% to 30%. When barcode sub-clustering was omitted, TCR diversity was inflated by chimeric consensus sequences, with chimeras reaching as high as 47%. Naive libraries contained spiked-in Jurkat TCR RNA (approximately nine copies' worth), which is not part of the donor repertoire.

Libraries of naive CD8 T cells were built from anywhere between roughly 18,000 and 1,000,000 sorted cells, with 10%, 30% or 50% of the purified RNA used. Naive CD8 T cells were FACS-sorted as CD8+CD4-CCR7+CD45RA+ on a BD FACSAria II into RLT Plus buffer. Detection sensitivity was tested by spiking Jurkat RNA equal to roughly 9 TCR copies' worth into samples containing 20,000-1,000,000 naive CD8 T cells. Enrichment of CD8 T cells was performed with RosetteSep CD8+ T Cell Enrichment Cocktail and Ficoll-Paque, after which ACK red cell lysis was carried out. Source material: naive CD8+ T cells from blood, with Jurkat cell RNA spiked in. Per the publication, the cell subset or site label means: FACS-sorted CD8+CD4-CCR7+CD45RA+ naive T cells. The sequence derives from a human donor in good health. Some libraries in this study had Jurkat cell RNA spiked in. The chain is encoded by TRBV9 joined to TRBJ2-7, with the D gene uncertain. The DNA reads TGTGCCAGCGGCGCCGGAAAGAGCTCCTACGAGCAGTACTTC. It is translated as CASGAGKSSYEQYF.